This T cell receptor (beta chain) is from a study of PD-1 blockade in classical Hodgkin lymphoma. Across the whole study: Administration of nivolumab to patients was at 3 mg/kg intravenously every 2 weeks.

Method: immunoSEQ multiplex PCR; TCRdb's copy keeps in-frame clones and lacks some. The data show roughly 90,000 clones, more than 80% seen once. Every patient was affected by relapse after autologous stem cell transplantation, while exposure to brentuximab vedotin was not uniform. Patients showed best responses of complete response, partial response or progressive disease. Germline V gives CDR1 MNHEY, CDR2 SVGAGI. This CDR3 has 11 amino acids. Between the trimmed V and J ends, which lost 2 bases and 5 bases, there was a span of 3 bases. Study results and limitations: Newly diagnosed patients had baseline TCR diversity that was reportedly lower than that of healthy donors. Complete responders' diversity at baseline resembled that of newly diagnosed patients.

This clone was picked up a small number of times. Its antigen is as yet unknown. Different DNA sequences within this sample yield the same CDR3. The specimen was peripheral blood mononuclear cells (PBMCs), collected before the second cycle of nivolumab. The chain is built from TRBV6-5 and TRBJ2-5; the D is unclear. The clonotype originates from a human donor with classical Hodgkin lymphoma. The CDR3 nucleotides read TGTGCCAGCAGTTACCGGGAGACCCAGTACTTC. Protein sequence: CASSYRETQYF.